The source of this T cell receptor beta chain is a study of CD8+CD57+ T cells in acquired aplastic anemia. Study-level information: The DNA of sorted CD4+ and CD8+ cells averaged roughly 3.2 ug.

In this sample, this clonotype turned up many times. Antigen unknown. The germline V gene has CDR1 SGHDT and CDR2 YYEEEE. The CDR3 extends over 13 amino acids. Trimming cost V 0 bases and J 6 bases, with 9 bases left between them. Template material for TCR beta VDJ and CDR3 profiling consisted of genomic DNA. TCRdb fed the reads into MiXCR, producing one record per CDR3 protein. The top ten clones hold 35% to 55% of a sample with 150,000 to 200,000 distinct CDR3 sequences, over 60% of them seen once. Points from the study as a whole: Patients and controls had in common approximately 29 CD8+ CDR3 sequences. Patients did not significantly differ from controls in CD8+ Simpson's diversity.

This sequence was found in a human donor with severe aplastic anemia or a healthy control (not recorded which). This chain connects TRBV5-6 to TRBJ1-1; D may be TRBD1 (5 bases). Sequenced: sorted CD4+, CD8+, or CD8+CD57+ T cells (not recorded which) from PBMCs. The CDR3 DNA reads TGTGCCAGCAGCTTGGAGGACAATGCTGAAGCTTTCTTT. This translates into CASSLEDNAEAFF.